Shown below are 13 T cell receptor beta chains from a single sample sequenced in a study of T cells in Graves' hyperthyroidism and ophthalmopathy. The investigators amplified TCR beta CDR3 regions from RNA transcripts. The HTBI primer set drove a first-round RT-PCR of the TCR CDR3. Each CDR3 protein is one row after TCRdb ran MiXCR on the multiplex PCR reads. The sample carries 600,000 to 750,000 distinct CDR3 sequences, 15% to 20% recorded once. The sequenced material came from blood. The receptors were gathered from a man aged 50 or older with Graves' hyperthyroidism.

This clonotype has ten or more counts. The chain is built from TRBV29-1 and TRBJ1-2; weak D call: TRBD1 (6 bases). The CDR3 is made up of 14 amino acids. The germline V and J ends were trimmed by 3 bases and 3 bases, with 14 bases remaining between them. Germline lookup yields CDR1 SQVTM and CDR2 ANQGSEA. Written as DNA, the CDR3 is TGCAGCGTTGAGGCCTGGGACACCTACTATGGCTACACCTTC. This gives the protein CSVEAWDTYYGYTF.

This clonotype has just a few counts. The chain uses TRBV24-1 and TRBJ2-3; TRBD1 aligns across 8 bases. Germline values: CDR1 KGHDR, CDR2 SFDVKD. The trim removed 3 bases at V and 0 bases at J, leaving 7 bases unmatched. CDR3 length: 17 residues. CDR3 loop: CATSDHQGQESTDTQYF. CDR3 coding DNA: TGTGCCACCAGTGATCATCAGGGACAGGAGAGCACAGATACGCAGTATTTT.

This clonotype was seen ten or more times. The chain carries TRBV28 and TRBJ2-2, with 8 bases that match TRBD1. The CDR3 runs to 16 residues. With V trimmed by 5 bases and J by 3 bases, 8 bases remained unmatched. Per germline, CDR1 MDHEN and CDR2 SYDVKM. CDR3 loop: CASSDGQGVYTGELFF. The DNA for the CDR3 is TGTGCCAGCAGTGATGGACAGGGAGTTTACACCGGGGAGCTGTTTTTT. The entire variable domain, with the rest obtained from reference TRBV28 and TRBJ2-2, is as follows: DVKVTQSSRYLVKRTGEKVFLECVQDMDHENMFWYRQDPGLGLRLIYFSYDVKMKEKGDIPEGYSVSREKKERFSLILESASTNQTSMYLCASSDGQGVYTGELFFGEGSRLTVL.

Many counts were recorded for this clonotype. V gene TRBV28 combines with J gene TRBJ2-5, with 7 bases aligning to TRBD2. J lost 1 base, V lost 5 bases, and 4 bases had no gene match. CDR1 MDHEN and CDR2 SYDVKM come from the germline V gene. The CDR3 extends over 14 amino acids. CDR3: CASSHGGVQETQYF. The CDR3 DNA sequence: TGTGCCAGCAGTCATGGGGGGGTCCAAGAGACCCAGTACTTC.

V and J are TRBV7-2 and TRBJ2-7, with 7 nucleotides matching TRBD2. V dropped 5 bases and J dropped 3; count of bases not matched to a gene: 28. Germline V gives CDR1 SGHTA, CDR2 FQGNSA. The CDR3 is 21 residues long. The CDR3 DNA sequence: TGTGCCAGCAGCCTTCCCCCTCAGGGTGACTTAAGCTGGCTAGCGGTCTACGAGCAGTACTTC. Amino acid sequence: CASSLPPQGDLSWLAVYEQYF.

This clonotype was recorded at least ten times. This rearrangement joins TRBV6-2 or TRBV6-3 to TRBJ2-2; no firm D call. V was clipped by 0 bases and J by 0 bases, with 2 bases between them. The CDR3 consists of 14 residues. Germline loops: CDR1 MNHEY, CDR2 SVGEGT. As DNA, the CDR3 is TGTGCCAGCAGTTACTCCTCGAACACCGGGGAGCTGTTTTTT. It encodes CASSYSSNTGELFF.

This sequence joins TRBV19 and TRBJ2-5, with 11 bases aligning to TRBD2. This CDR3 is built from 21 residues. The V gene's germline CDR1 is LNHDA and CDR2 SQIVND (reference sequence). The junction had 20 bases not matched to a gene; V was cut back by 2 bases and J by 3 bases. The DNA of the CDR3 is TGTGCCAGTAGTATATCCTCCGCTACTGGGCTAGCGGGAGGCGCGAAAGAGACCCAGTACTTC. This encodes CASSISSATGLAGGAKETQYF.

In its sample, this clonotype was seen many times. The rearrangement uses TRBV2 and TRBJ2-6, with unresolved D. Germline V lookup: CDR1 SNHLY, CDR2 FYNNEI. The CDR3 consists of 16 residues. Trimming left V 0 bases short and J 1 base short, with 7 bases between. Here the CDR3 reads CASSEAASSGANVLTF. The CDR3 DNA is TGTGCCAGCAGTGAAGCTGCAAGTTCTGGGGCCAACGTCCTGACTTTC.

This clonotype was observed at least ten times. This CDR3 is CASTRARGHTEAFF. CDR3 sequence (DNA): TGTGCCAGCACCCGCGCTAGGGGACACACTGAAGCTTTCTTT. The chain combines TRBV12-3 or TRBV12-4 with TRBJ1-1; D might be TRBD1 (5 bases). Trimming shortened V by 7 bases and J by 3 bases, and 15 bases separated the two germline ends. The CDR3 runs 14 residues.

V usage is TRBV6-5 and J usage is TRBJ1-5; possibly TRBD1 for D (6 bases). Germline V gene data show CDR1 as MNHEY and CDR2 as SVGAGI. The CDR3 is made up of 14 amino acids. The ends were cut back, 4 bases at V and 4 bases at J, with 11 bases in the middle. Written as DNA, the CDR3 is TGTGCCAGCAGTTCTTTGGACAGTAATCAGCCCCAGCATTTT. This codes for CASSSLDSNQPQHF.

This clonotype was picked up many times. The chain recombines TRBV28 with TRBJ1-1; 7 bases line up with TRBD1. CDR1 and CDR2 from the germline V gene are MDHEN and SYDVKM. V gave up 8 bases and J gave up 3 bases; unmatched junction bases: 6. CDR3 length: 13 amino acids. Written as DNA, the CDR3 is TGTGCCAGCTTAGGACAGGCTTACACTGAAGCTTTCTTT. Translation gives CASLGQAYTEAFF.

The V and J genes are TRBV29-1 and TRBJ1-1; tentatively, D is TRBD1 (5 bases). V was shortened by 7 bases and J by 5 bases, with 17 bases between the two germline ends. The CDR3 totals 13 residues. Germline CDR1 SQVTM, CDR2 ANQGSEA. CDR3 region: CSGSWGGTTEAFF. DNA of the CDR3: TGCAGCGGGAGCTGGGGGGGGACTACTGAAGCTTTCTTT.

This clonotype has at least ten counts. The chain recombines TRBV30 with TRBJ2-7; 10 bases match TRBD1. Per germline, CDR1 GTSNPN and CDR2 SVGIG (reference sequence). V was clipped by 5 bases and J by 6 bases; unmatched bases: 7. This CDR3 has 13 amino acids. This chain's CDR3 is CAWDRGPSTEQYF. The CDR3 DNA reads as TGTGCCTGGGACAGGGGGCCCTCGACCGAGCAGTACTTC.